The rows below give T cell receptor beta chains drawn from one sample of a study of blood T cell repertoires in COVID-19. Assay used: immunoSEQ multiplex PCR; TCRdb lists only in-frame clones, some missing. Of about 250,000 clones listed, 83% are singletons. The specimen sequenced was PBMCs or T cells enriched from blood (not recorded which). The receptors here all came from a middle-aged woman who had been exposed to COVID-19. Each CDR3 is given with its conserved first and last residue. D genes are given only for firm matches. Some rows have no size entry. The others give once, few or many, or a class for an expanded clone.

V gene	J gene	clone size	D gene	CDR3 protein	CDR3 DNA
TRBV5-1	TRBJ2-3	.	TRBD2	CASSPWTSGASSTDTQYF	TGCGCCAGCAGCCCCTGGACTAGCGGGGCCTCTAGCACAGATACGCAGTATTTT
TRBV4-2	TRBJ1-2	.	TRBD1	CASSQETGVYGYTF	TGTGCCAGCAGCCAGGAGACAGGGGTCTATGGCTACACCTTC
TRBV11-2	TRBJ1-6	.	.	CASSEQGPLYNSPLHF	TGTGCCAGCAGCGAGCAGGGGCCCCTATATAATTCACCCCTCCACTTT
TRBV19	TRBJ2-1	.	TRBD2	CASTPYSGGTYNEQFF	TGTGCCAGTACTCCATATAGCGGGGGGACCTACAATGAGCAGTTCTTC
TRBV5-1	TRBJ2-7	many	TRBD1	CASSLGPNDRGLTYEQYF	TGCGCCAGCAGCTTGGGGCCCAATGACAGGGGGCTTACCTACGAGCAGTACTTC
TRBV2	TRBJ2-5	.	TRBD1	CASKGQLQETQYF	TGTGCCAGCAAGGGACAGCTTCAAGAGACCCAGTACTTC
TRBV28	TRBJ1-4	.	TRBD1	CASSHGDSVNEKLFF	TGTGCCAGCAGCCATGGGGACAGCGTTAATGAAAAACTGTTTTTT
TRBV11-3	TRBJ1-1	.	.	CASSLGQGGAFF	TGTGCCAGCAGCTTAGGACAAGGAGGAGCTTTCTTT
TRBV6-5	TRBJ1-2	.	.	CASSYEGGAYGYTF	TGTGCCAGCAGTTACGAGGGGGGGGCTTATGGCTACACCTTC
TRBV27	TRBJ1-2	.	TRBD1	CASSDRGDYGYTF	TGTGCCAGCAGCGACAGGGGGGACTATGGCTACACCTTC
TRBV28	TRBJ2-5	.	.	CASSWGEETQYF	TGTGCCAGCAGCTGGGGAGAGGAGACCCAGTACTTC
TRBV5-1	TRBJ2-3	.	.	CASSLRSSTDTQYF	TGCGCCAGCAGCTTGAGGAGTAGCACAGATACGCAGTATTTT
TRBV28	TRBJ1-2	.	.	CASSYPGVAYGYTF	TGTGCCAGCAGTTACCCAGGGGTGGCTTACGGCTACACCTTC
TRBV4-2	TRBJ1-1	.	.	CASSQELGGMRSVNTEAFF	TGTGCCAGCAGCCAAGAGTTAGGTGGTATGAGGTCTGTGAACACTGAAGCTTTCTTT
TRBV7-3	TRBJ1-5	.	.	CASSLGPNQPQHF	TGTGCCAGCAGCCTGGGGCCGAATCAGCCCCAGCATTTT
TRBV30	TRBJ2-3	.	.	CAWSGIGGVTDTQYF	TGTGCCTGGAGTGGTATAGGGGGGGTCACAGATACGCAGTATTTT
TRBV18	TRBJ1-1	.	TRBD1	CASSLGQGETEAFF	TGTGCCAGCTCCCTCGGACAGGGGGAGACTGAAGCTTTCTTT
TRBV19	TRBJ1-5	.	.	CASSIVTDSNQPQHF	TGTGCCAGTAGTATAGTGACAGATAGCAATCAGCCCCAGCATTTT
TRBV7-9	TRBJ1-2	.	.	CASSLSASGRGGYTF	TGTGCCAGCAGCTTATCAGCCTCGGGCAGGGGTGGCTACACCTTC
TRBV29-1	TRBJ1-1	.	.	CSVEGRDTEAFF	TGCAGCGTTGAAGGGAGGGACACTGAAGCTTTCTTT
TRBV19	TRBJ1-5	.	.	CASSIRGDQPQHF	TGTGCCAGTAGTATCCGCGGAGATCAGCCCCAGCATTTT
TRBV2	TRBJ1-3	.	TRBD1	CASSNGQGIGNTIYF	TGTGCCAGCAGCAATGGACAGGGGATAGGAAACACCATATATTTT
TRBV5-6	TRBJ1-5	.	.	CASSLRQGHQPQHF	TGTGCCAGCAGCTTGAGGCAGGGGCATCAGCCCCAGCATTTT
TRBV30	TRBJ2-1	few	.	CAWSGGRDNEQFF	TGTGCCTGGAGTGGTGGCAGGGACAATGAGCAGTTCTTC
TRBV14	TRBJ1-5	.	.	CASSQNFRHGNQPQHF	TGTGCCAGCAGCCAGAATTTTCGACATGGGAATCAGCCCCAGCATTTT
TRBV4-1	TRBJ2-5	.	.	CASSQDKGVETQYF	TGCGCCAGCAGCCAAGATAAGGGGGTGGAGACCCAGTACTTC
TRBV27	TRBJ2-5	once	TRBD1	CASSRDRGGQETQYF	TGTGCCAGCAGCCGGGACAGGGGAGGTCAAGAGACCCAGTACTTC
TRBV6-5	TRBJ2-7	once	.	CASSLSASRGTYEQYF	TGTGCCAGCAGTTTGTCAGCCTCAAGGGGAACCTACGAGCAGTACTTC
TRBV18	TRBJ2-7	.	TRBD1	CASSPRVQGALYEQYF	TGTGCCAGCTCACCACGAGTACAGGGGGCCCTCTACGAGCAGTACTTC
TRBV10-3	TRBJ1-5	many	TRBD1	CAISGDQGGNQPQHF	TGTGCCATCAGTGGGGACCAGGGGGGCAATCAGCCCCAGCATTTT